The rows below give T cell receptor beta chains drawn from one sample of a study of prognosis after radiotherapy for stage I lung cancer. TCRdb re-called the multiplex PCR reads with MiXCR, one entry per CDR3 protein. The profile shows approximately 22,000 distinct CDR3 sequences, roughly 43% of them singletons. Specimen: PBMCs, collected before or after stereotactic body radiation therapy (not recorded which). Receptors were obtained from a donor aged 50 or older with non-small cell lung cancer. Both conserved end residues are part of each CDR3. The order of the fields is V gene, J gene, clone size, D gene, CDR3 DNA, CDR3 protein. D genes are given only for firm matches. Clone size, where shown, is once, few, many, or a class for clones that have expanded.

TRBV6-2/TRBV6-3	TRBJ2-2	many	.	TGTGCCAGCAGTTACTCGCCCAGATACACCGGGGAGCTGTTTTTT	CASSYSPRYTGELFF
TRBV12-3/TRBV12-4	TRBJ2-7	many	.	TGTGCCAGCAGTTTTGGCGTCAGGAACTACGAGCAGTACTTC	CASSFGVRNYEQYF
TRBV7-2	TRBJ2-5	many	.	TGTGCCAGCAGCTTTGGGGGGGCGGGTCGGGAGACCCAGTACTTC	CASSFGGAGRETQYF
TRBV7-9	TRBJ1-1	many	.	TGTGCCAGCAGCTTACCGGGAGAGAACACTGAAGCTTTCTTT	CASSLPGENTEAFF
TRBV11-2	TRBJ2-7	.	.	TGTGCCAGCAGCTTAGTAGCGAACTCCTACGAGCAGTACTTC	CASSLVANSYEQYF
TRBV20-1	TRBJ2-1	many	TRBD1	TGCAGTGCCATTTCCGGGACAGGGATTGAGCAGTTCTTC	CSAISGTGIEQFF
TRBV6-1	TRBJ2-2	.	TRBD2	TGTGCCAGCACCCCCGGGACTAGCGGCCTACCCACCGGGGAGCTGTTTTTT	CASTPGTSGLPTGELFF
TRBV10-3	TRBJ1-2	once	.	TGTGCCATCAGCCACGGGGGTCTTGGCTACACCTTC	CAISHGGLGYTF
TRBV10-3	TRBJ2-3	many	TRBD2	TGTGCCATCAGTGGAGGGCTAGCGGGAGTGGAAGATACGCAGTATTTT	CAISGGLAGVEDTQYF
TRBV28	TRBJ2-5	many	.	TGTGCCAACCCACAGGGCAGCGGGATGGAGACCCAGTACTTC	CANPQGSGMETQYF
TRBV19	TRBJ2-1	.	TRBD1	TGTGCCAGTAGCCGTCAGACAGGGTTCAATGAGCAGTTCTTC	CASSRQTGFNEQFF
TRBV9	TRBJ2-2	many	.	TGTGCCAGCAGCGTAGTGGGAAGCACCGGGGAGCTGTTTTTT	CASSVVGSTGELFF
TRBV20-1	TRBJ2-1	.	TRBD2	TGCAGTGCTAGACCCGGGACTAGCGGGAGGAACAATGAGCAGTTCTTC	CSARPGTSGRNNEQFF
TRBV6-1	TRBJ2-1	many	TRBD1	TGTGCCACCAACTTGGGACAGGTCCTTCCCAAGTGGAATGAGCAGTTCTTC	CATNLGQVLPKWNEQFF
TRBV20-1	TRBJ2-1	many	.	TGCAGTGCTAGAGATTCCGGATACAATGAGCAGTTCTTC	CSARDSGYNEQFF
TRBV7-2	TRBJ2-7	.	.	TGTGCCAGCAGCCTGGGGGACGGATTCTACGAGCAGTACTTC	CASSLGDGFYEQYF
TRBV19	TRBJ1-3	.	.	TGTGCCAGTACAAAGCGGGCTGACAGATTCTCTGGAAACACCATATATTTT	CASTKRADRFSGNTIYF
TRBV7-3	TRBJ2-7	many	.	TGTGCCAGCAGCTTAACGAGTCGCGAAATGCAGTACTTC	CASSLTSREMQYF
TRBV6-2/TRBV6-3	TRBJ2-3	.	.	TGTGCCAGCAGCCGACTCTGGTACTATCGGAGGCCTAGCACAGATACGCAGTATTTT	CASSRLWYYRRPSTDTQYF
TRBV20-1	TRBJ2-4	.	.	TGCAGTGCTAGAGGGGGGATGCTAGCCAAAAACATTCAGTACTTC	CSARGGMLAKNIQYF
TRBV12-3/TRBV12-4	TRBJ2-3	.	.	TGTGCCAGCAGTTCACCCCCAGATACGCAGTATTTT	CASSSPPDTQYF
TRBV11-3	TRBJ2-7	.	TRBD2	TGTGCCAGCAGCTTTGGGGACTATCGGGAGCGGAGCGACGAGCAGTACTTC	CASSFGDYRERSDEQYF
TRBV27	TRBJ1-6	.	.	TGTGCCGCCAGCGCCCTGTCCTCCAATTCACCCCTCCACTTT	CAASALSSNSPLHF
TRBV19	TRBJ1-1	.	.	TGTGCCAGTAGTAGTCGGGGGGCTGTTAACACTGAAGCTTTCTTT	CASSSRGAVNTEAFF
TRBV19	TRBJ2-1	.	.	TGTGCCAGTAGTACCATACAGGTCAATGAGCAGTTCTTC	CASSTIQVNEQFF
TRBV11-2	TRBJ1-5	medium-sized	.	TGTGCCAGCAGCTTAGATTTGACAGGCAATCAGCCCCAGCATTTT	CASSLDLTGNQPQHF
TRBV6-1	TRBJ2-2	medium-sized	TRBD2	TGTGCCAGCCTCAGGACTAGCGGGAACACCGGGGAGCTGTTTTTT	CASLRTSGNTGELFF
TRBV12-3/TRBV12-4	TRBJ2-2	.	.	TGTGCCAGCAGTTCAGGGCAGATGAACACCGGGGAGCTGTTTTTT	CASSSGQMNTGELFF
TRBV12-3/TRBV12-4	TRBJ1-1	many	.	TGTGCCAGCAGTTTAGATGGGGGTGGGACTGAAGCTTTCTTT	CASSLDGGGTEAFF
TRBV27	TRBJ2-7	medium-sized	.	TGTGCCAGCACCCCTCGGGCCTCTTCCTACGAGCAGTACTTC	CASTPRASSYEQYF
TRBV18	TRBJ2-3	many	.	TGTGCCAGCTCCCCTAGCTCCTTAACAGATACGCAGTATTTT	CASSPSSLTDTQYF
TRBV2	TRBJ2-1	many	.	TGTGCCAGCAGGACCGCGAGGAATGAGCAGTTCTTC	CASRTARNEQFF
TRBV18	TRBJ1-2	.	.	TGTGCCAGCTCACCAAGGGTCGACAGTTTTTCTAACTATGGCTACACCTTC	CASSPRVDSFSNYGYTF